Following are 18 T cell receptor beta chains from one sample sequenced in a study of blood T cell repertoires in COVID-19. Clones were sequenced by immunoSEQ multiplex PCR, and TCRdb holds only the in-frame ones, with some missing. The table includes some 250,000 clones, 81% detected once. The sample consisted of peripheral blood. These receptors originate from a woman in her sixties with active or convalescent COVID-19.

This clone has only one observation. The chain has TRBV6-2 or TRBV6-3 and TRBJ1-2, with 7 bases fitting TRBD1. The CDR3 consists of 14 residues. From germline, CDR1 is MNHEY and CDR2 SVGEGT. V lost 5 bases, J lost 4 bases, and 7 bases stayed unmatched. The CDR3 is CASSASGTVYGYTF. In DNA, the CDR3 is TGTGCCAGCAGTGCCTCCGGGACAGTCTATGGCTACACCTTC.

The V gene is TRBV6-6, the J gene TRBJ2-7; 8 bases match TRBD2. Germline CDR1 and CDR2: MNHNY and SVGAGI (reference sequence). Trimming took 5 bases from V and 0 from J; bases not matched to a gene: 6. This CDR3 is built from 15 residues. Here the CDR3 reads CASSQSGGPSYEQYF. In DNA, the CDR3 is TGTGCCAGCAGTCAGAGCGGGGGACCCTCCTACGAGCAGTACTTC.

The rearrangement joins TRBV5-6 to TRBJ2-2; D uncertain. The CDR3 spans 15 residues. The V gene lost 3 bases and the J gene lost 7 bases, with 16 bases spanning the gap. Germline CDR1 SGHDT, CDR2 YYEEEE. CDR3: CASSSPTARHGELFF. In nucleotides, the CDR3 is TGTGCCAGCAGCTCCCCGACCGCCCGACACGGGGAGCTGTTTTTT.

This chain uses TRBV4-2 with TRBJ2-2, with a possible D match to TRBD1 (6 bases). Germline V CDR1 and CDR2: LGHNA, YNFKEQ. This CDR3 spans 16 amino acids. V was clipped by 3 bases and J by 2 bases, with 13 bases between them. The CDR3 DNA reads TGTGCCAGCAGCCAGGCACAGGGATATAACACCGGGGAGCTGTTTTTT. Translation gives CASSQAQGYNTGELFF.

The J gene is TRBJ2-7, the V gene TRBV20-1, with 9 positions matching TRBD1. The CDR3 loop spans 14 amino acids. The V segment lost 3 bases and the J segment 2 bases; nucleotides outside the gene matches: 5. Germline CDR1 DFQATT, CDR2 SNEGSKA (reference sequence). The CDR3 DNA reads as TGCAGTGCTAGTAGCGGACAGGGGACCTACGAGCAGTACTTC. It is translated as CSASSGQGTYEQYF.

The chain employs TRBV7-9 and TRBJ1-6; D is ambiguous. Germline assignment: CDR1 SEHNR and CDR2 FQNEAQ (reference sequence). There are 13 residues in the CDR3. V dropped 0 bases and J dropped 9 bases, with 6 bases sitting between them. DNA of the CDR3: TGTGCCAGCAGCTTAGCTCTCGGTTCACCCCTCCACTTT. This codes for CASSLALGSPLHF.

The chain recombines TRBV7-7 with TRBJ1-4; TRBD1 agrees at 11 bases. V lost 5 bases and J lost 0; bases outside the gene matches: 8. Per germline, CDR1 SSHAT and CDR2 FNYEAQ (reference sequence). The CDR3 is made up of 18 amino acids. The CDR3 sequence: CASSLLRDRGATNEKLFF. The CDR3, as DNA: TGTGCCAGCAGCCTTTTAAGGGACAGGGGGGCAACTAATGAAAAACTGTTTTTT.

The CDR3 bases are TGTGCCTCCCAGGCAGCGATTTTAGGGGGTCGCCATCAGCCCCAGCATTTT. It is translated as CASQAAILGGRHQPQHF. The V gene is TRBV24-1, the J gene TRBJ1-5, with D maybe TRBD1 (6 bases). Trimming removed 12 bases from V and 5 bases from J, with 28 bases in between. This CDR3 has 17 amino acids. The germline gives CDR1 KGHDR, CDR2 SFDVKD.

V is TRBV23-1 and J is TRBJ1-2; TRBD1 might be the D (6 bases). TRBV23-1 is noted as an ORF with a role that remains uncertain. The length of the CDR3 is 22 residues. Trimming removed 0 bases at V and 2 bases at J, with 31 bases between. CDR3 region: CASSQSPEFRDNASDFNYGYTF. DNA for the CDR3: TGCGCCAGCAGTCAATCTCCAGAGTTTCGGGACAATGCCTCTGACTTCAACTATGGCTACACCTTC.

This clone was observed a few times. This sample also contains other DNA sequences that code for the same CDR3. The V and J genes are TRBV5-1 and TRBJ1-3, with 7 bases aligning to TRBD1. The CDR3 is 13 amino acids. From germline, CDR1 is SGHRS and CDR2 YFSETQ. Unmatched junction bases numbered 3, after V lost 7 bases and J lost 2 bases. CDR3 residues: CASYQGAGNTIYF. CDR3 DNA: TGCGCCAGCTATCAGGGGGCTGGAAACACCATATATTTT.

This chain uses TRBV5-1 with TRBJ2-4, with 7 bases that match TRBD1. This CDR3 is 14 amino acids long. Per the germline V gene, CDR1 is SGHRS and CDR2 is YFSETQ. V dropped 4 bases and J dropped 8; count of bases not matched to a gene: 9. The CDR3 DNA follows: TGCGCCAGCAGCCCGGGGACAGTTTGGGACATTCAGTACTTC. It yields the protein CASSPGTVWDIQYF.

This clone turned up a few times. This chain connects TRBV7-2 to TRBJ1-6, with 8 positions matching TRBD1. Germline CDR1 reads SGHTA; CDR2 reads FQGNSA. V shed 2 bases, J shed 7 bases, and the junction held 1 base outside the gene matches. CDR3 length: 14 amino acids. The CDR3: CASSLNRGNSPLHF. The CDR3 bases are TGTGCCAGCAGCTTAAACAGGGGGAATTCACCCCTCCACTTT.

This clone has only a few counts. The genes are TRBV4-3 and TRBJ2-1; 7 bases line up with TRBD1. From germline, CDR1 is LGHNA and CDR2 YSLEER. The ends lost 4 bases at V and 5 bases at J; junction bases unmatched: 5. This CDR3 region has 14 residues. The CDR3: CASSLQGMDNEQFF. The CDR3, as DNA: TGCGCCAGCAGCCTACAGGGGATGGACAATGAGCAGTTCTTC.

This clone was observed a single time. The chain joins TRBV4-1 to TRBJ2-2; D is possibly TRBD1 (7 bases). Trimming took 2 bases from V and 4 from J, leaving 14 bases between them. CDR1 and CDR2 from the germline V gene are MGHRA and YSYEKL. This CDR3 has 16 amino acids. In nucleotides, the CDR3 is TGCGCCAGCAGCCAAAGACAGGGAGCGGGCACCGGGGAGCTGTTTTTT. Residues: CASSQRQGAGTGELFF.

The V and J genes are TRBV28 and TRBJ1-1; possibly TRBD1 for D (6 bases). The germline V and J ends were trimmed by 9 bases and 6 bases, with 17 bases remaining between them. This CDR3 is 13 amino acids long. Looked up from germline, CDR1 is MDHEN and CDR2 is SYDVKM. The CDR3 nucleotides are TGTGCCAGTCGAGGCAGGGGTCGATCTGAAGCTTTCTTT. Its translation is CASRGRGRSEAFF. The full variable domain, with the rest looked up from reference TRBV28 and TRBJ1-1, is DVKVTQSSRYLVKRTGEKVFLECVQDMDHENMFWYRQDPGLGLRLIYFSYDVKMKEKGDIPEGYSVSREKKERFSLILESASTNQTSMYLCASRGRGRSEAFFGQGTRLTVV.

The chain links TRBV19 to TRBJ2-5; TRBD2 agrees at 9 bases. CDR3 size: 14 residues. V trimming: 4 bases; J trimming: 3 bases; junction bases outside the gene matches: 3. CDR1 and CDR2 from the germline V gene are LNHDA and SQIVND (reference sequence). The DNA of the CDR3 is TGTGCCAGTAGTAGCCTAGCGGGGAAAGAGACCCAGTACTTC. It codes for CASSSLAGKETQYF.

This clone was recorded a few times. This sequence joins TRBV19 and TRBJ2-2, with 7 bases that match TRBD1. The CDR3 length is 15 residues. Germline CDR1 is LNHDA and CDR2 is SQIVND (reference sequence). V shed 3 bases and J 7 bases; nucleotides not matched to a gene: 8. DNA for the CDR3: TGTGCCAGTAGTATGAGGGGGCTAGTAAACGGGGAGCTGTTTTTT. As protein: CASSMRGLVNGELFF.

This clone appeared a single time. The chain links TRBV7-9 to TRBJ1-6; D gene uncertain. The CDR3 is made up of 11 amino acids. V was trimmed by 6 bases and J by 11 bases, leaving 8 bases between them. CDR1 is SEHNR, CDR2 FQNEAQ, per germline (reference sequence). The CDR3 protein is CASSSGPPLHF. CDR3 DNA: TGTGCCAGCAGTTCAGGTCCACCCCTCCACTTT.